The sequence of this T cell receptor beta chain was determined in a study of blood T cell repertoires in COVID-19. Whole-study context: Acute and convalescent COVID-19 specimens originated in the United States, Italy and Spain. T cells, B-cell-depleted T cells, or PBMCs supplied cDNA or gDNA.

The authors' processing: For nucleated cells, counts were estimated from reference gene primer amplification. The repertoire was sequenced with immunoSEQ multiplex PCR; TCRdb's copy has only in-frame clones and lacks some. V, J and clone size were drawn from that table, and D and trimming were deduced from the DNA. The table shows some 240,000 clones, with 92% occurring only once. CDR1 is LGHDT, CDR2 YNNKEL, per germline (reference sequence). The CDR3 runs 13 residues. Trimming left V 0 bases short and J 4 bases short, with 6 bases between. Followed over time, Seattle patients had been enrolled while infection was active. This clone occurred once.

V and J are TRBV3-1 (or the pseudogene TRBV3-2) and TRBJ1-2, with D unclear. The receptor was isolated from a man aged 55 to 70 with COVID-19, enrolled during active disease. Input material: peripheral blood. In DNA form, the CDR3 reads TGTGCCAGCAGCCAAGATAGCAGCTATGGCTACACCTTC. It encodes CASSQDSSYGYTF.